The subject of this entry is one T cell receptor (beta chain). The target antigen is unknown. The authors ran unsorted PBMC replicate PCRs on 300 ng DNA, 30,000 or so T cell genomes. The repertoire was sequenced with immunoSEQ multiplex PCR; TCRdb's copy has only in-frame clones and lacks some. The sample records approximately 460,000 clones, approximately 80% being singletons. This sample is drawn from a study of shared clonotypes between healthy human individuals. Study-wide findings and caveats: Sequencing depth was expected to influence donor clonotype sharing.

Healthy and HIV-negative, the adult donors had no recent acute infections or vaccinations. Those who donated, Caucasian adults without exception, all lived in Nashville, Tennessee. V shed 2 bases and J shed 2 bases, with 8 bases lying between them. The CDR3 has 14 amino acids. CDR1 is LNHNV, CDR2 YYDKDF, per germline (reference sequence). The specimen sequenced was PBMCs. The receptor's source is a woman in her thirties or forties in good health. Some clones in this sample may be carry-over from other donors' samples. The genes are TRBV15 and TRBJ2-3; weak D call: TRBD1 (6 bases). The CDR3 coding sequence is TGTGCCACCAGCAGAAGGGACAACACAGATACGCAGTATTTT. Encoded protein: CATSRRDNTDTQYF. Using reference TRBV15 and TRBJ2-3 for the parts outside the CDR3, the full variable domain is DAMVIQNPRYQVTQFGKPVTLSCSQTLNHNVMYWYQQKSSQAPKLLFHYYDKDFNNEADTPDNFQSRRPNTSFCFLDIRSPGLGDTAMYLCATSRRDNTDTQYFGPGTRLTVL.